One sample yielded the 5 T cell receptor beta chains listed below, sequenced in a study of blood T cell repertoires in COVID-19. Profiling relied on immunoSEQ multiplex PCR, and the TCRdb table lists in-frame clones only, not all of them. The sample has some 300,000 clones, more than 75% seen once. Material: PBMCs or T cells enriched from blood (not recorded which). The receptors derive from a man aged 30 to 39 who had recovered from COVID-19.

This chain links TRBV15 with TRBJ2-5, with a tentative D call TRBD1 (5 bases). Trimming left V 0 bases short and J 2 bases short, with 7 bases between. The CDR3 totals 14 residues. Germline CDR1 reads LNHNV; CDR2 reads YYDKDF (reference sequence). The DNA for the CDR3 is TGTGCCACCAGCAGAGATACAGGTCAAGAGACCCAGTACTTC. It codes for CATSRDTGQETQYF. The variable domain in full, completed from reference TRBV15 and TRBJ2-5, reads DAMVIQNPRYQVTQFGKPVTLSCSQTLNHNVMYWYQQKSSQAPKLLFHYYDKDFNNEADTPDNFQSRRPNTSFCFLDIRSPGLGDTAMYLCATSRDTGQETQYFGPGTRLLVL.

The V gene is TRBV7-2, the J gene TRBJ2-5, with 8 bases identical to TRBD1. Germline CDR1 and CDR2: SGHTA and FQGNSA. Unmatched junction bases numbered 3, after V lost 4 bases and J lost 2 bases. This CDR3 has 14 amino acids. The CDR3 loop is CASSWGQAQETQYF. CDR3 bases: TGTGCCAGCAGCTGGGGACAGGCACAAGAGACCCAGTACTTC.

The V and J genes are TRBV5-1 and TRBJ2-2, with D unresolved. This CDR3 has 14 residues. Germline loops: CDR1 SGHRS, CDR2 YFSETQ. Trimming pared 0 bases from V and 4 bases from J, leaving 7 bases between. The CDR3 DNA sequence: TGCGCCAGCAGCTTGGCCCTAAGCACCGGGGAGCTGTTTTTT. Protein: CASSLALSTGELFF.

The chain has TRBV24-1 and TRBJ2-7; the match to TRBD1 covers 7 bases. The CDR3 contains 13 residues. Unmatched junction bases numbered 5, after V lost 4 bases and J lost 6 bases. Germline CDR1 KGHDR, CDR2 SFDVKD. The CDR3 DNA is TGTGCCACCAGTGAACCAAACAGGGGCGAGCAGTACTTC. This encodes CATSEPNRGEQYF.

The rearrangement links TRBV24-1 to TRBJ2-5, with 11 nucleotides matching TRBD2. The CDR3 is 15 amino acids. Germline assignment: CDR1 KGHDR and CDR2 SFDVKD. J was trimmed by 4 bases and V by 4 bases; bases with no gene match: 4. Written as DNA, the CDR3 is TGTGCCACCAGTGAGTTAGCGGGGGGGCCAGAGACCCAGTACTTC. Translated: CATSELAGGPETQYF.